Detailed here is one T cell receptor beta chain. The specificity of this receptor is unknown. No quality values exist for individual bases; no much larger clone is one base distant. These data come from a study of blood T cell repertoires in COVID-19 (dated by TCRdb to the early 2020s). The study in broad terms: Samples from collaborators originated in the United States, Italy and Spain and spanned both the acute and convalescent phases of COVID-19. Where available, HLA class I and class II types were taken from metadata supplied by the sample provider and were not determined by assay-based typing. The repertoires were released in a freely available public database meant as a resource for research on the immune response to SARS-CoV-2. The prospective study material was composed of cDNA or gDNA derived from T cells, B-cell-depleted T cells, or PBMCs. Sample metadata almost always included a de-identified subject ID, COVID-19 status, age in years and sex. The samples were drawn from two sources: the first 160 participants of the ongoing ImmuneRACE study, and 1,200 or so subjects contributed by 6 global collaborators. The dataset comprised deeply sampled blood TCRbeta repertoires from subjects exposed to, actively infected with, or recovered from COVID-19. The study at large found these results: The quantity of clinical and demographic metadata differed by source and by participant and was supplied without curation.

The immunoSEQ Assay, a bias-controlled multiplex PCR, was used to amplify TCRbeta CDR3 regions from genomic DNA. As for the authors' bioinformatics: Within the assay, amplification of reference gene primers was used to estimate how many nucleated cells each sample contained. To quantify the absolute abundance of each unique TCRbeta CDR3 rearrangement, sequence reads were collapsed and filtered. For each sample, productive Simpson clonality was calculated as the square root of Simpson's diversity index over productive rearrangements. What TCRdb holds here is the immuneACCESS table cut down to in-frame rearrangements. Part of the clones is not present; checked against another copy, under half of the missing clones reflect an unresolved V gene, and the others are unexplained. That table is the source of V, J and clone size, and D and trimming were worked out from the DNA. For this sample the table gives roughly 50,000 clones, of which about 85% were detected only once. The ten largest clones add up to under 6% of the sample.

Collaborating institutions collected whole blood in K2EDTA tubes following their own protocols. For TCRbeta analysis, collaborators shipped samples as frozen whole blood, isolated PBMCs, or DNA extracted from either of those sample types. The germline V gene (reference sequence) supplies CDR1 LNHDA and CDR2 SQIVND. Spanning cysteine to phenylalanine, the CDR3 consists of 12 amino acids. The only DNA kept is the CDR3, 36 bases in frame from the first base. The V end loses 3 bases and the J end loses 7 bases, and a stretch of 7 bases separates them. The receptor was derived from a woman aged 60 to 75 with acute or convalescent COVID-19. This chain joins TRBV19 to TRBJ1-5, with no confident D gene call. The specimen was peripheral blood. The nucleotide sequence reads TGTGCCAGTAGTATGAGGGAACAGCCCCAGCATTTT. Translated, this is CASSMREQPQHF.